This TCR beta chain came from a study of T cell clonotyping in hematopoietic cell transplantation. Whole-study results and caveats: Higher Inverse Simpson Index values in graft donor and pretransplant recipient predicted broader posttransplant TCR diversity.

Data came from immunoSEQ multiplex PCR; TCRdb stores just in-frame clones and leaves some out. The sample comprises about 15,000 clones, approximately 74% of which are singletons, and roughly a tenth rests with the top ten. The germline V and J ends were trimmed by 5 bases and 4 bases, with 17 bases remaining between them. The CDR3 extends over 15 amino acids. The germline gives CDR1 MNHEY, CDR2 SVGAGI. As for this clone: The antigen remains unidentified.

The V and J genes are TRBV6-5 and TRBJ1-2; D is uncertain. The sequenced sample was peripheral blood mononuclear cells. This sequence was found in a woman aged 55 to 70 in good health. Some clones in this sample may be carry-over from other donors' samples. CDR3 protein: CASSAVYSRGYGYTF. DNA for the CDR3: TGTGCCAGCAGTGCCGTTTACTCTCGGGGCTATGGCTACACCTTC.